This is a list of T cell receptor beta chains from one sample in a study of shared clonotypes between healthy human individuals. Clones were read by immunoSEQ multiplex PCR, and TCRdb kept only the in-frame ones, dropping some. The sample has around 690,000 clones, roughly 87% seen once. Sequenced: memory CD8+ T cells from PBMCs. These receptors were collected from a man between 18 and 29 years old in good health. Some clones in this sample may be carry-over from other donors' samples. Both conserved end residues are part of each CDR3.

v_call cdr3_aa
TRBV28 CASSFLRGVRGMSGYTF
TRBV19 CASSMDRIKAFF
TRBV27 CASSSDRIHEQYF
TRBV27 CASRIGTGGGYSNQPQHF
TRBV27 CASRPSLGQGNHNEQFF
TRBV11-2 CASSPVRDSSYEQYF
TRBV27 CASSFGTGGYEQYF
TRBV5-1 CASSNLGTSGFSYEQYF
TRBV6-1 CASSYGQVGKEFF
TRBV5-1 CASSLYRGDGTGELFF
TRBV5-8 CASSLWTEGGYTF
TRBV27 CASSFAVNNEQFF
TRBV28 CASGGNTEAFF
TRBV11-3 CASSSGVNDVETQYF
TRBV6-4 CASSSGQSSYNEQFF
TRBV5-4 CASSSRRERWDEQFF
TRBV9 CASSPSYNEQFF
TRBV7-9 CASSLGGSYGYTF
TRBV28 CASSLAGGIYGYTF
TRBV4-2 CASSQEGTLSSYNEQFF
TRBV19 CASSMTSGFTGELFF
TRBV27 CASTGLALEQYF
TRBV5-5 CASSSQREWYEQYF
TRBV28 CASLGSTSNQPQHF
TRBV29-1 CSVDRWDRGTYEQYF
TRBV9 CASSPRTSYYEQYF
TRBV27 CASSLVGGTFNEQYF
TRBV11-2 CASSYFSLDRRIYTGELFF
TRBV11-3 CASRMTGAQNAGELFF
TRBV4-3 CASSQDNSRTYEQYF
TRBV4-1 CASSFGTSGRYEQYF
TRBV9 CASSVGTVLTDTQYF
TRBV2 CASSDLGLAGGPTYNEQFF
TRBV19 CASRRTLGGELFF
TRBV27 CAISTGTGAYEQYF
TRBV5-6 CASSASYEQYF
TRBV6-5 CASSSGTGYTGELFF
TRBV19 CASSPGVGTEAFF
TRBV15 CATSGRGSGDYGYTF
TRBV27 CASSLFLADTQYF
TRBV4-1 CASSHMTLSGKAETQYF
TRBV9 CASSVGNGRSGELFF
TRBV19 CASNRDIGYNEQFF
TRBV4-1 CASNQVGQGSGYTF
TRBV4-2 CASSQTMTGQLSYEQYF
TRBV11-2 CASSLYGPNYGYTF
TRBV28 CASSFRAGAGGLYNEQFF
TRBV7-9 CASSLDKIGPDGQHYGYTF
TRBV5-4 CASSLAKGDGPHTEAFF
TRBV15 CATSRGGELFYNEQFF
TRBV28 CASSPRLWDSNYGYTF
TRBV5-1 CASLGGNEQFF